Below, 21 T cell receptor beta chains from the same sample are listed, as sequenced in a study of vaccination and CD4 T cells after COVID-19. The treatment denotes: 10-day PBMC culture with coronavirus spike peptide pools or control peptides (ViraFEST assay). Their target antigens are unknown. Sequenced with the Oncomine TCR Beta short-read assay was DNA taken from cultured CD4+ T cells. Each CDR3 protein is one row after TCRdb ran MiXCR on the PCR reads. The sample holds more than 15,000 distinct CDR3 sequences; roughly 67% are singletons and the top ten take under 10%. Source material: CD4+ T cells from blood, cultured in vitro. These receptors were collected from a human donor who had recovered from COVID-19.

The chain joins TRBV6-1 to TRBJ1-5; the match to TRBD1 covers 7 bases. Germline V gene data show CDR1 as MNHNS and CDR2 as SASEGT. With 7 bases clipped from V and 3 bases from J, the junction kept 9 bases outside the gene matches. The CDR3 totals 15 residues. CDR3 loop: CASTNDRVSNQPQHF. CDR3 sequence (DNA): TGTGCCAGCACCAACGACAGGGTTTCCAATCAGCCCCAGCATTTT.

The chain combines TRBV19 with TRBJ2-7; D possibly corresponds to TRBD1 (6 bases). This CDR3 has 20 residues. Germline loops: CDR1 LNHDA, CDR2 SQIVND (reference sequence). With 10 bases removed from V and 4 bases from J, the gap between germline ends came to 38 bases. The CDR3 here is CATNKSSHISSRTADYEQYF. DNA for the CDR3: TGTGCCACGAATAAGTCGAGTCATATTAGTTCGAGGACAGCCGATTACGAGCAGTACTTC.

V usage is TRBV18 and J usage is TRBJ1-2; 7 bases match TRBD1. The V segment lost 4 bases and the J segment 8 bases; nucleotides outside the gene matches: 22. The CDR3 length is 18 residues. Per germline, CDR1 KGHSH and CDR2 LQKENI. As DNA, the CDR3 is TGTGCCAGCTCACGGACAAAGGTACCGGGACAGCAAAACCAGGGCTACACCTTC. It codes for CASSRTKVPGQQNQGYTF.

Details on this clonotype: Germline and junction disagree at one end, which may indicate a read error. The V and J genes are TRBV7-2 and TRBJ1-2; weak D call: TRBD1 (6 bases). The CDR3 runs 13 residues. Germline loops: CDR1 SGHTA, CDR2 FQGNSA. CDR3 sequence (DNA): TGTGCCAGCAGCTTAGCCCTACAGGGTCCATCGGCCTTC. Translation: CASSLALQGPSAF.

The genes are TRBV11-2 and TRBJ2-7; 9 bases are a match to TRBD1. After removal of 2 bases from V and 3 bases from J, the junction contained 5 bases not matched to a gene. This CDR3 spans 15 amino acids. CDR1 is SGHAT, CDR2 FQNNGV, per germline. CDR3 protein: CASSLSWDRDYEQYF. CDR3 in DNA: TGTGCCAGCAGCTTATCCTGGGACAGGGACTACGAGCAGTACTTC.

The chain's CDR3 is CASREHVRGRSYNEQFF. In DNA form, the CDR3 reads TGTGCCAGCAGGGAACATGTGAGAGGGAGGTCCTACAATGAGCAGTTCTTC. The chain couples TRBV6-1 to TRBJ2-1; possibly TRBD2 for D (6 bases). CDR3 length equals 17 residues. Germline V lookup: CDR1 MNHNS, CDR2 SASEGT. V gave up 6 bases and J gave up 1 base, with 19 bases separating them.

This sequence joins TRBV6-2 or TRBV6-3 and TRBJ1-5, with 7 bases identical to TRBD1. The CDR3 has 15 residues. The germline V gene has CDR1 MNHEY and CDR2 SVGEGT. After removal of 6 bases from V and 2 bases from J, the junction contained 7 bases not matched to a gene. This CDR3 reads CASSAGGAGNQPQHF. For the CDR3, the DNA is TGTGCCAGCAGCGCAGGGGGGGCGGGCAATCAGCCCCAGCATTTT.

CDR3 sequence: CASSLSDRDSDGYTF. In nucleotides, the CDR3 is TGTGCCAGCAGTCTATCAGACCGGGACAGCGATGGCTACACCTTC. The V gene is TRBV28, the J gene TRBJ1-2; 7 bases map to TRBD1. This CDR3 comprises 15 residues. V shed 5 bases, J shed 6 bases, and the junction held 12 bases outside the gene matches. Germline CDR1 and CDR2: MDHEN and SYDVKM.

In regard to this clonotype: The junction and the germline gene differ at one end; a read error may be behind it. The CDR3 DNA reads as TGTGCCAGCAGATTAGGGACTGGGGCCAACGTCCTGACTTTC. Its protein product is CASRLGTGANVLTF. This chain uses TRBV7-2 with TRBJ2-6; D call uncertain. The CDR3 sequence is 14 residues long. Germline assignment: CDR1 SGHTA and CDR2 FQGNSA.

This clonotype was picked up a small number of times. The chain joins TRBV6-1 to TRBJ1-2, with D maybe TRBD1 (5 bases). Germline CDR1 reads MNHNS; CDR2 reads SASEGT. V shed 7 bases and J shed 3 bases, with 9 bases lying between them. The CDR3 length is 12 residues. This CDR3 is CASKDRYYGYTF. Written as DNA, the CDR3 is TGTGCCAGCAAAGACAGATACTATGGCTACACCTTC.

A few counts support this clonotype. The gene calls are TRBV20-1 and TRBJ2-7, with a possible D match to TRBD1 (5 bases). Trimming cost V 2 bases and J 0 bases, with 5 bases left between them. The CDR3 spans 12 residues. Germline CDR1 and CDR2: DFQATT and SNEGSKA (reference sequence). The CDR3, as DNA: TGCAGTGCTAGAAGGGGCTCCTACGAGCAGTACTTC. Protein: CSARRGSYEQYF.

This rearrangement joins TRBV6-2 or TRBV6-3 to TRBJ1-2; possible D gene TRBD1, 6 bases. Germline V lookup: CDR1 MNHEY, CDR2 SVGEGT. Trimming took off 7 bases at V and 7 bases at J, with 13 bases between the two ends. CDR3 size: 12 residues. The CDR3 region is CASNPGAGGYTF. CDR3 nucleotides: TGTGCCAGCAATCCAGGGGCAGGTGGCTACACCTTC.

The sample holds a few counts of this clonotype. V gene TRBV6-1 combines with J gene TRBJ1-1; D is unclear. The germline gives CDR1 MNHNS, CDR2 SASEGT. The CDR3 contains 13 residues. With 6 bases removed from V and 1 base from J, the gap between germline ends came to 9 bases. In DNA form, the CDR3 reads TGTGCCAGCAGCTGGTCGGGGAACACTGAAGCTTTCTTT. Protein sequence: CASSWSGNTEAFF.

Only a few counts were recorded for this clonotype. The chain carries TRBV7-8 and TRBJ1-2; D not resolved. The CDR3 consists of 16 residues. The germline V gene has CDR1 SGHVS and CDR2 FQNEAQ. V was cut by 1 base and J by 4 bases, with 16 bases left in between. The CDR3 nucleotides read TGTGCCAGCAGCTTAGATTTTGTTGGGAGTGGCTATGGCTACACCTTC. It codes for CASSLDFVGSGYGYTF.

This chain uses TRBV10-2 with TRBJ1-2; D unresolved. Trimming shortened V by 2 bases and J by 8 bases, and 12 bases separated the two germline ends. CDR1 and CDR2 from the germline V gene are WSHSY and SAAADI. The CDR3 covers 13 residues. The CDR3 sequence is CASSEGGDRGYTF. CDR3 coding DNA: TGCGCCAGCAGTGAGGGAGGCGATCGAGGCTACACCTTC.

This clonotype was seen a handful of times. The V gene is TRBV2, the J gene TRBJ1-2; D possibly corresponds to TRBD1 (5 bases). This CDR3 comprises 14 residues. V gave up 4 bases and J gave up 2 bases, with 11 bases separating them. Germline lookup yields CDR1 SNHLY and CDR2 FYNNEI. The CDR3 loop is CASSVGRANYGYTF. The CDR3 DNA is TGTGCCAGCAGTGTAGGCAGGGCGAACTATGGCTACACCTTC.

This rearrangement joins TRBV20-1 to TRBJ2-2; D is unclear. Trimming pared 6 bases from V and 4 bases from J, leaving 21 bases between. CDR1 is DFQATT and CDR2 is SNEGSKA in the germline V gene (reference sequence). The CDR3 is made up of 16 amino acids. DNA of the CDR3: TGCAGTGCAAACCCGGCTCCCGTCTCCCTCACCGGGGAGCTGTTTTTT. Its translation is CSANPAPVSLTGELFF.

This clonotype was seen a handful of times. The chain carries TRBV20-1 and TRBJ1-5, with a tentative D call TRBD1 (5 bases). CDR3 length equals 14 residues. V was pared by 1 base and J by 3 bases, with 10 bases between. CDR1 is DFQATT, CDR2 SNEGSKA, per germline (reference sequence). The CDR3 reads CSARVSGLNQPQHF. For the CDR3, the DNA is TGCAGTGCTAGAGTGTCAGGGCTCAATCAGCCCCAGCATTTT.

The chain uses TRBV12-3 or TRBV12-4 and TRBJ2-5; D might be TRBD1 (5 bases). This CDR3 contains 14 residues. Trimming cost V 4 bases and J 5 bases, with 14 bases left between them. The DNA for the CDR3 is TGTGCCAGCAGTTCCTACCAGGGTGGGGAGACCCAGTACTTC. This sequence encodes CASSSYQGGETQYF.

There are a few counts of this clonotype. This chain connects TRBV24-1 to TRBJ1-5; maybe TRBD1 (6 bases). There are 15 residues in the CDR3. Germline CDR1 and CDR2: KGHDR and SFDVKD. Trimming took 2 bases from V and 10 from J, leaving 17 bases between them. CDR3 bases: TGTGCCACCAGTGATTCAAGAACAGGGATGGGACCCCAGCATTTT. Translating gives CATSDSRTGMGPQHF.

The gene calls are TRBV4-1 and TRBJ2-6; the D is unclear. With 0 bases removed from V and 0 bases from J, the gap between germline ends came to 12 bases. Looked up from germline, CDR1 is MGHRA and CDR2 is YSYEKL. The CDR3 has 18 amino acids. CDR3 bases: TGCGCCAGCAGCCAAGAAGGGCCGGGCAACTCTGGGGCCAACGTCCTGACTTTC. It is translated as CASSQEGPGNSGANVLTF.